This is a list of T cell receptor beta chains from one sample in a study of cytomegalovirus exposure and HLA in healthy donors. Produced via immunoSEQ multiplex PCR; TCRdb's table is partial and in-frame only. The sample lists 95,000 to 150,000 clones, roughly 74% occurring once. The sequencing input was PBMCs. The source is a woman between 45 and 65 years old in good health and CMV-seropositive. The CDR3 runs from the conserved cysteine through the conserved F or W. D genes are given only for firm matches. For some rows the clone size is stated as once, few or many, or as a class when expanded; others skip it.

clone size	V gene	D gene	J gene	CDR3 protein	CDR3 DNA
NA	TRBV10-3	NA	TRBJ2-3	CATQGGLTDTQYF	TGTGCCACCCAAGGAGGGTTGACAGATACGCAGTATTTT
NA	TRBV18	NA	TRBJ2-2	CASSLDYRNTGELFF	TGTGCCAGCTCACTGGACTACAGAAACACCGGGGAGCTGTTTTTT
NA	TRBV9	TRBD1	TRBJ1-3	CASSALTPTEGAGSSGNTIYF	TGTGCCAGCAGTGCCTTGACCCCTACGGAGGGGGCGGGGAGCTCTGGAAACACCATATATTTT
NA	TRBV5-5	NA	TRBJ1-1	CASRQQGRGTEAFF	TGTGCCAGCCGACAGCAGGGTAGGGGGACTGAAGCTTTCTTT
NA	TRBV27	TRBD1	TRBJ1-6	CASSSGTGINSPLHF	TGTGCCAGTAGTTCCGGGACAGGGATTAATTCACCCCTCCACTTT
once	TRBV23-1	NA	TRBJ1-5	CASNQTGILLSSNQPQHF	TGCGCCAGCAATCAGACAGGTATTCTTTTGAGTAGCAATCAGCCCCAGCATTTT
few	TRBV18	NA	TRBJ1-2	CASSTTTDRQTNYGYTF	TGTGCCAGCTCAACAACTACCGACAGACAGACTAACTATGGCTACACCTTC
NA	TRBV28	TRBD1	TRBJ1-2	CASNEDRGYGYTF	TGTGCCAGCAATGAGGACAGGGGCTATGGCTACACCTTC
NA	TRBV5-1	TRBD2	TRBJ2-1	CASSYLSGGSPYNEQFF	TGCGCCAGCAGCTACCTTAGCGGGGGGTCCCCTTACAATGAGCAGTTCTTC
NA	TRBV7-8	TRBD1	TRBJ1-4	CASSQWTGLNEKLFF	TGTGCCAGCAGCCAGTGGACAGGGCTGAATGAAAAACTGTTTTTT
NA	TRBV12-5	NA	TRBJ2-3	CASGGGSIYTQYF	TGTGCTAGTGGGGGGGGTAGCATCTATACGCAGTATTTT
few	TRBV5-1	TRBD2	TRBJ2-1	CASSLGLAGISYNEQFF	TGCGCCAGCAGCCTGGGACTAGCGGGGATCTCCTACAATGAGCAGTTCTTC
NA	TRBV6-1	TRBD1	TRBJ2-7	CASTTTGRKEQYF	TGTGCCAGCACCACGACAGGGCGGAAGGAGCAGTACTTC
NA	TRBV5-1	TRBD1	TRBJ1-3	CASSLDRGHWDF	TGCGCCAGCAGCTTGGACAGGGGGCACTGGGATTTT
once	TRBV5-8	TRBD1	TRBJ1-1	CASSRDRPNTEAFF	TGTGCCAGCAGCCGGGACAGACCGAACACTGAAGCTTTCTTT
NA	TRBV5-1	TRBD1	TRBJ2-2	CASDERGLGTGELFF	TGCGCCAGCGACGAAAGGGGGCTGGGCACCGGGGAGCTGTTTTTT
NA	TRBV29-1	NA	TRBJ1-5	CSVIVGGKGVGPQHF	TGCAGCGTTATTGTTGGGGGCAAAGGGGTCGGGCCCCAGCATTTT
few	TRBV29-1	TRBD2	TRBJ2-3	CSVVPGGLDTQYF	TGCAGCGTTGTTCCGGGGGGATTGGATACGCAGTATTTT
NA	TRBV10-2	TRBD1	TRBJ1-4	CASSEPTGAGDEKLFF	TGCGCCAGCAGTGAGCCAACAGGGGCGGGCGATGAAAAACTGTTTTTT
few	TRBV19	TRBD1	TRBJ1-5	CASSGGTDKHF	TGTGCCAGTAGTGGCGGGACAGATAAGCATTTT
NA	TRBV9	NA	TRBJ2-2	CASSVGQLGAGELFF	TGTGCCAGCAGCGTAGGGCAGCTCGGGGCCGGGGAGCTGTTTTTT
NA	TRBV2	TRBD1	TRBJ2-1	CASSELDRAYNEQFF	TGTGCCAGCAGTGAACTGGACAGGGCCTACAATGAGCAGTTCTTC
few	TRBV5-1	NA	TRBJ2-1	CASSTGGGSWYNEQFF	TGCGCCAGCAGTACAGGGGGGGGATCGTGGTACAATGAGCAGTTCTTC
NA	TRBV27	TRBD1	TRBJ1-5	CAIAGTGNQPQHF	TGTGCCATCGCCGGGACAGGCAATCAGCCCCAGCATTTT
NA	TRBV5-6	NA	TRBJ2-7	CASSLMKPSYEQYF	TGTGCCAGCAGCTTAATGAAGCCTTCCTACGAGCAGTACTTC
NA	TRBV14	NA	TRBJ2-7	CASSSVPGVGPYEQYF	TGTGCCAGCAGCTCTGTCCCCGGGGTAGGCCCCTACGAGCAGTACTTC
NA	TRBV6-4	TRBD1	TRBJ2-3	CASSDRDSTVDTQYF	TGTGCCAGCAGTGACCGGGACAGCACTGTGGATACGCAGTATTTT
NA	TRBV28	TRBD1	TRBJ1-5	CASILASGGRPQHF	TGTGCCAGCATCCTAGCTTCAGGGGGGAGGCCCCAGCATTTT
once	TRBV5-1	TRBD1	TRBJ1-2	CASSLVTGGSYGYTF	TGCGCCAGCAGCTTGGTGACAGGGGGATCATATGGCTACACCTTC
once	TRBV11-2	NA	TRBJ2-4	CASSLGGRVAKNIQYF	TGTGCCAGCAGCTTAGGGGGCAGGGTAGCCAAAAACATTCAGTACTTC
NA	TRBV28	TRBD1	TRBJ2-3	CASSSWDRGQADTQYF	TGTGCCAGCAGTTCCTGGGACAGGGGGCAAGCAGATACGCAGTATTTT
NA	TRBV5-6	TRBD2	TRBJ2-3	CASSLGLAGAPSTDTQYF	TGTGCCAGCAGCTTGGGGTTAGCGGGGGCACCTAGCACAGATACGCAGTATTTT
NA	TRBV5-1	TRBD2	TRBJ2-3	CASSWRASGITDTQYF	TGCGCCAGCAGCTGGAGGGCTAGCGGAATCACAGATACGCAGTATTTT
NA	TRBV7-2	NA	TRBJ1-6	CASSLVYRRNGLAPLHF	TGTGCCAGCAGCTTAGTATACAGGCGTAATGGACTAGCACCCCTCCACTTT
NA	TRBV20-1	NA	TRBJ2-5	CSAREGETQYF	TGCAGTGCTAGGGAGGGAGAGACCCAGTACTTC
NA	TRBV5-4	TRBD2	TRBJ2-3	CASSSQLAATTDTQYF	TGTGCCAGCAGCTCTCAACTAGCGGCGACCACAGATACGCAGTATTTT
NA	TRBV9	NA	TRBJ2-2	CASSVATGFTGELFF	TGTGCCAGCAGCGTGGCGACAGGTTTTACCGGGGAGCTGTTTTTT
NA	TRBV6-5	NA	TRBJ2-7	CASSYFNEQYF	TGTGCCAGCAGTTACTTTAACGAGCAGTACTTC
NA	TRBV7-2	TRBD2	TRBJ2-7	CASSTRGERYYEQYF	TGTGCCAGCAGCACGCGGGGGGAGAGGTACTACGAGCAGTACTTC
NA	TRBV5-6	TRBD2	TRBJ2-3	CASTDSGGADTQYF	TGTGCCAGCACCGATAGCGGGGGGGCAGATACGCAGTATTTT
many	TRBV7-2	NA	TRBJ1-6	CASSEQGWNSPLHF	TGTGCCAGCAGCGAGCAGGGCTGGAATTCACCCCTCCACTTT
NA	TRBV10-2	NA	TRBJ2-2	CASSESGTFFLGTGELFF	TGCGCCAGCAGTGAGTCAGGGACTTTCTTCCTGGGAACCGGGGAGCTGTTTTTT
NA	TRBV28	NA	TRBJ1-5	CASTPVGRGGNQPQHF	TGTGCCAGCACCCCTGTGGGCAGGGGTGGCAATCAGCCCCAGCATTTT
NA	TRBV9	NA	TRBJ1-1	CASNKGQNTEAFF	TGTGCCAGCAACAAAGGACAGAACACTGAAGCTTTCTTT
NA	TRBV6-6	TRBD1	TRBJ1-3	CASAQGHSGNTIYF	TGTGCCAGCGCACAGGGGCATTCTGGAAACACCATATATTTT
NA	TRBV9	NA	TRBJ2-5	CASSVMTGLQETQYF	TGTGCCAGCAGCGTCATGACGGGACTCCAAGAGACCCAGTACTTC
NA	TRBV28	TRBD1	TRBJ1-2	CASSFTGTANLIGYTF	TGTGCCAGCAGTTTCACTGGGACAGCGAACCTAATCGGCTACACCTTC
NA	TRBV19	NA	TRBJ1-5	CASTRQSNQPQHF	TGTGCCAGTACCCGACAGTCCAATCAGCCCCAGCATTTT
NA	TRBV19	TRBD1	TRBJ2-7	CASSTTTGGSAYEQYF	TGTGCCAGTAGTACCACCACAGGGGGTTCAGCCTACGAGCAGTACTTC